This entry describes one T cell receptor beta chain. These data belong to a study of blood T cell repertoires in COVID-19. The CDR3 consists of 18 residues. Germline values: CDR1 MNHEY, CDR2 SVGEGT. V lost 2 bases, J lost 2 bases, and 22 bases lay in between. Assay: immunoSEQ multiplex PCR; the TCRdb copy retains only in-frame clones and omits some. The sample comprises about 250,000 clones, more than 70% of which are singletons, and 2% to 2.5% rests with the top ten. The sequencing input was peripheral blood. The receptor was derived from a middle-aged woman who had recovered from COVID-19. The genes are TRBV6-2 or TRBV6-3 and TRBJ2-7; no clear D. The CDR3 sequence: CASSYEVGSSSFPYEQYF. In DNA, the CDR3 is TGTGCCAGCAGTTACGAGGTCGGCTCGAGTAGTTTCCCCTACGAGCAGTACTTC.